A single sample gave rise to the 3 T cell receptor beta chains below, sequenced in a study of radiation and T cells in renal cell carcinoma. This sample's time point: blood 2 weeks post-SBRT. As to treatment: 15 Gy SBRT to primary tumor, nephrectomy 4 weeks later. Method: immunoSEQ multiplex PCR; TCRdb's copy keeps in-frame clones and lacks some. This table has about 130,000 clones, 88% appearing once. The sequencing used blood, collected from a patient whose treatment included radiotherapy and nephrectomy. Every receptor here comes from an older woman with renal cell carcinoma.

The chain uses TRBV4-1 and TRBJ1-6, with D unresolved. CDR1 is MGHRA and CDR2 is YSYEKL in the germline V gene. The V end was cut by 1 base, the J end by 12 bases, with 10 bases between. The CDR3 has 13 amino acids. CDR3 in amino acids: CASSQGPQLPLHF. The CDR3 bases are TGCGCCAGCAGCCAAGGGCCCCAGCTACCCCTCCACTTT.

The chain combines TRBV19 with TRBJ2-3; weak D call: TRBD2 (6 bases). V lost 1 base, J lost 5 bases, and 13 bases lay in between. This CDR3 has 15 amino acids. Germline V gene lookup returns CDR1 LNHDA and CDR2 SQIVND (reference sequence). This CDR3 reads CASSIASGSGDTQYF. Here the CDR3 DNA reads TGTGCCAGTAGTATAGCCTCAGGTAGCGGAGATACGCAGTATTTT.

J is TRBJ2-5 and V is TRBV6-1; no firm D call. V lost 6 bases to trimming and J lost 2 bases, with 7 bases between them. Germline values: CDR1 MNHNS, CDR2 SASEGT. This CDR3 has 12 amino acids. This CDR3 reads CASRRIQETQYF. The DNA of the CDR3 is TGTGCCAGCAGGCGGATTCAAGAGACCCAGTACTTC.